This T cell receptor beta chain was obtained from a study of identical twins. A universal primer site was added by template switching, and unique molecular identifiers were carried by the cDNA. TCRdb re-called the 5' RACE reads with MiXCR, one entry per CDR3 protein. The table has 200,000 to 250,000 distinct CDR3 sequences, approximately 7.1% seen once; the top ten hold just over 14%. CDR3 length: 15 residues. Trimming cost V 5 bases and J 2 bases; bases outside gene matches: 7. Germline CDR1 and CDR2: SGHTA and FQGNSA. This clonotype occurred a few times. In addition, the sample was reused for a study of T cells expressing NK-cell markers.

The sample was CD8+ T cells sorted from blood. This sequence joins TRBV7-2 and TRBJ2-3; 7 bases line up with TRBD2. This receptor was obtained from a young woman in good health. CDR3 sequence reads: CASSAPGGNTDTQYF. The CDR3 region has the DNA TGTGCCAGCAGCGCGCCGGGGGGTAACACAGATACGCAGTATTTT.